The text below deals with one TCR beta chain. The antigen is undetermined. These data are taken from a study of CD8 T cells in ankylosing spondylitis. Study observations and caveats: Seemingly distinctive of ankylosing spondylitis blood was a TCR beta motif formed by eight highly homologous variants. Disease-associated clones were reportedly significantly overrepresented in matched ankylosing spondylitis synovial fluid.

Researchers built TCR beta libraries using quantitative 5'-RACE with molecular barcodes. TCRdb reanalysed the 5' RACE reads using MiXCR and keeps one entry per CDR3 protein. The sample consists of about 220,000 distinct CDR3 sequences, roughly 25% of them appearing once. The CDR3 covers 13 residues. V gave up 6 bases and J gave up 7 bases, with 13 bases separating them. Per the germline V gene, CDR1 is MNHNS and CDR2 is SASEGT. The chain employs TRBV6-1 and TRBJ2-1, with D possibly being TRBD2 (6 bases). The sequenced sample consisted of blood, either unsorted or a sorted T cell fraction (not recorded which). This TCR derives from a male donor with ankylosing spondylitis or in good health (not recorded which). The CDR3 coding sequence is TGTGCCAGCAGCGGGAGATATATAAATGAGCAGTTCTTC. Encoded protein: CASSGRYINEQFF.